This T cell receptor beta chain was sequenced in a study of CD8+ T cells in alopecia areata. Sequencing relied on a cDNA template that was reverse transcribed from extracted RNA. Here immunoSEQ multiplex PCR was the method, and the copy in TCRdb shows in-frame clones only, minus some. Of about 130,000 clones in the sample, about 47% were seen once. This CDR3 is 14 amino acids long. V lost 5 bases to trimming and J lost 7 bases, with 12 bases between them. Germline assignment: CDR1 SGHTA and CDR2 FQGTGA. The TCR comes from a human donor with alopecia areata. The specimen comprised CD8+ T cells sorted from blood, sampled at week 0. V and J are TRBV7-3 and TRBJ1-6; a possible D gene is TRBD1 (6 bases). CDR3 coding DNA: TGTGCCAGCAGCCTTTGGGGGCCCAATTCACCCCTCCACTTT. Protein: CASSLWGPNSPLHF.